Each of the 31 T cell receptor beta chains below was sequenced from the same sample in a study of siplizumab effects on memory and regulatory T cells. The repertoire was sequenced with immunoSEQ multiplex PCR; TCRdb's copy has only in-frame clones and lacks some. The data show fewer than 85,000 clones, roughly 94% seen once. Source material: CD8+ T cells sorted from blood. These receptor sequences come from a human donor in good health.

V gene TRBV29-1 combines with J gene TRBJ2-7, with a tentative D call TRBD1 (6 bases). Trimming removed 6 bases at V and 2 bases at J, with 17 bases between. The CDR3 has 14 amino acids. Germline V gene data show CDR1 as SQVTM and CDR2 as ANQGSEA. The CDR3 here is CSVNPDGTTYEQYF. The CDR3 bases are TGCAGCGTCAACCCCGACGGGACAACCTACGAGCAGTACTTC.

This clone was detected once. The genes are TRBV19 and TRBJ2-2; possibly TRBD2 for D (5 bases). Trimming removed 5 bases at V and 10 bases at J, with 17 bases between. Germline CDR1 and CDR2: LNHDA and SQIVND (reference sequence). The CDR3 loop spans 14 amino acids. For the CDR3, the DNA is TGTGCCAGTAGTGCCGGGCTAGCCCCCGAGGAGCTGTTTTTT. Translated: CASSAGLAPEELFF.

This chain joins TRBV7-2 and TRBJ2-1; 12 nucleotides agree with TRBD2. The CDR3 loop spans 16 amino acids. V shed 3 bases, J shed 9 bases, and the junction held 9 bases outside the gene matches. Germline V gene lookup returns CDR1 SGHTA and CDR2 FQGNSA. CDR3 sequence: CASSLTSGGLVGEQFF. CDR3 in DNA: TGTGCCAGCAGCTTGACTAGCGGGGGCCTAGTGGGTGAGCAGTTCTTC.

There are a few counts of this clone. The junction does not match germline at one end; this may be a read error. The chain couples TRBV5-4 to TRBJ1-2; unclear D gene. Germline V CDR1 and CDR2: SGHNT, YYREEE (reference sequence). The CDR3 covers 14 residues. The CDR3 DNA is TGTGCCAGCCGCTTGGTCCTCAGCGACTATGGCTACACCTTC. Translated: CASRLVLSDYGYTF.

As DNA, the CDR3 is TGTGCCAGCGGGGAAGACCACCAAGAGACCCAGTACTTC. Translation: CASGEDHQETQYF. The J gene is TRBJ2-5, the V gene TRBV9; D is unresolved. Between the trimmed V and J ends, which lost 7 bases and 0 bases, there was a span of 10 bases. The CDR3 spans 13 residues. Germline loops: CDR1 SGDLS, CDR2 YYNGEE. Based on the CDR3 plus reference TRBV9 and TRBJ2-5, the full variable domain is DSGVTQTPKHLITATGQRVTLRCSPRSGDLSVYWYQQSLDQGLQFLIQYYNGEERAKGNILERFSAQQFPDLHSELNLSSLELGDSALYFCASGEDHQETQYFGPGTRLLVL.

The chain is built from TRBV7-6 and TRBJ1-5; 9 bases are a match to TRBD1. The V gene's germline CDR1 is SGHVS and CDR2 FNYEAQ. V lost 4 bases and J lost 6; bases outside the gene matches: 10. This CDR3 has 16 amino acids. The CDR3 nucleotides are TGTGCCAGCAGCTCGAATGCGGGGACAGGGTCTCAGCCCCAGCATTTT. Translation: CASSSNAGTGSQPQHF. Full variable domain (remainder filled in from reference TRBV7-6 and TRBJ1-5): GAGVSQSPRYKVTKRGQDVALRCDPISGHVSLYWYRQALGQGPEFLTYFNYEAQQDKSGLPNDRFSAERPEGSISTLTIQRTEQRDSAMYRCASSSNAGTGSQPQHFGDGTRLSIL.

The rearrangement joins TRBV4-1 to TRBJ1-2, with D possibly matching TRBD1 (6 bases). Germline V gene lookup returns CDR1 MGHRA and CDR2 YSYEKL. V lost 2 bases to trimming and J lost 2 bases, with 6 bases between them. The CDR3 runs to 13 residues. DNA for the CDR3: TGCGCCAGCAGCCAAACAGGGAACTATGGCTACACCTTC. Its protein is CASSQTGNYGYTF.

CDR3 in DNA: TGCGCCAGCAGTGGACCAAAAGGACAGGATGAAGAGACCCAGTACTTC. It codes for CASSGPKGQDEETQYF. V gene TRBV23-1 combines with J gene TRBJ2-5; 7 bases are a match to TRBD1. TRBV23-1 is reported as an ORF; its role is uncertain. The CDR3 contains 16 residues. The trim removed 5 bases at V and 3 bases at J, leaving 12 bases unmatched.

This clone has just one count. The chain's CDR3 is CASSYSSGEVTGELFF. The CDR3 DNA reads TGTGCCAGCAGTTACTCGTCGGGGGAGGTCACCGGGGAGCTGTTTTTT. This rearrangement joins TRBV6-5 to TRBJ2-2; maybe TRBD2 (6 bases). V shed 0 bases and J shed 4 bases, with 12 bases lying between them. This CDR3 comprises 16 residues. Germline V CDR1 and CDR2: MNHEY, SVGAGI.

The chain has TRBV27 and TRBJ2-6; TRBD2 matches at 7 bases. The CDR3 covers 17 residues. V lost 3 bases and J lost 2; bases outside the gene matches: 7. Germline V gene lookup returns CDR1 MNHEY and CDR2 SMNVEV (reference sequence). CDR3 in amino acids: CASSFGGGPAGANVLTF. The DNA for the CDR3 is TGTGCCAGCAGTTTCGGGGGAGGGCCTGCTGGGGCCAACGTCCTGACTTTC.

The chain is built from TRBV6-5 and TRBJ1-3; D unresolved. Germline V lookup: CDR1 MNHEY, CDR2 SVGAGI. The CDR3 spans 15 residues. Trimming stripped 5 bases from V and 0 bases from J, with 11 bases between. CDR3 region: CASSTSQSSGNTIYF. The CDR3 nucleotides read TGTGCCAGCAGTACATCCCAAAGCTCTGGAAACACCATATATTTT.

The gene calls are TRBV29-1 and TRBJ2-7, with a tentative D call TRBD1 (5 bases). The CDR3 has 14 amino acids. Looked up from germline, CDR1 is SQVTM and CDR2 is ANQGSEA. V was trimmed by 6 bases and J by 0 bases, leaving 15 bases between them. CDR3 residues: CSVRIRQGSYEQYF. CDR3 DNA: TGCAGCGTCCGAATTCGGCAGGGCTCCTACGAGCAGTACTTC.

This sequence joins TRBV19 and TRBJ1-2; TRBD1 might be the D (5 bases). Germline V CDR1 and CDR2: LNHDA, SQIVND (reference sequence). The V end lost 3 bases, the J end lost 6 bases, and 14 bases lay between the germline ends. There are 14 residues in the CDR3. The CDR3 DNA sequence: TGTGCCAGTAGTATCGGTCAGAGGGGACATGGCTACACCTTC. It yields the protein CASSIGQRGHGYTF.

The chain links TRBV27 to TRBJ2-3; the match to TRBD1 covers 10 bases. The CDR3 has 17 amino acids. V shed 5 bases and J 5 bases; nucleotides not matched to a gene: 13. Germline values: CDR1 MNHEY, CDR2 SMNVEV (reference sequence). CDR3 DNA: TGTGCCAGCAGTCCTGTTTATCCCTGGACAGGGGGAGATACGCAGTATTTT. Its protein is CASSPVYPWTGGDTQYF.

The chain links TRBV5-1 to TRBJ2-1, with 10 bases aligning to TRBD2. CDR3 length equals 15 residues. CDR1 and CDR2 (germline): SGHRS, YFSETQ. The V segment lost 7 bases and the J segment 6 bases; nucleotides outside the gene matches: 10. The CDR3 protein is CASGVEREGGNEQFF. In nucleotides, the CDR3 is TGCGCCAGCGGGGTCGAGCGGGAGGGCGGCAATGAGCAGTTCTTC.

This clone has just one count. This rearrangement joins TRBV2 to TRBJ2-7, with 12 bases fitting TRBD1. V lost 6 bases, J lost 7 bases, and 7 bases stayed unmatched. The CDR3 has 14 amino acids. Germline CDR1 is SNHLY and CDR2 is FYNNEI. In nucleotides, the CDR3 is TGTGCCAGCAGGAGGGACAGGGGGCGTTGGGAGCAGTACTTC. Its translation is CASRRDRGRWEQYF.

The CDR3 nucleotides are TGTGCCAGCAGCCCCTTGTACGGAACTAATGAAAAACTGTTTTTT. Encoded protein: CASSPLYGTNEKLFF. J is TRBJ1-4 and V is TRBV11-2, with unresolved D. The germline CDR1 and CDR2 sequences are SGHAT and FQNNGV. The CDR3 length is 15 residues. V shed 5 bases and J shed 1 base, with 11 bases lying between them.

In DNA, the CDR3 is TGTGCCAGCAGTGGGGAGACGGGGGAAGAGACCCAGTACTTC. It yields the protein CASSGETGEETQYF. The rearrangement links TRBV6-6 to TRBJ2-5; weak D call: TRBD2 (6 bases). The CDR3 totals 14 residues. Trimming took 5 bases from V and 3 from J, leaving 13 bases between them. The germline gives CDR1 MNHNY, CDR2 SVGAGI (reference sequence).

The gene calls are TRBV28 and TRBJ2-7; 10 bases fit TRBD2. The CDR3 length is 15 residues. Germline CDR1 MDHEN, CDR2 SYDVKM. With V trimmed by 6 bases and J by 4 bases, 9 bases remained unmatched. DNA for the CDR3: TGTGCCAGCAGGTTTCCCGGGACTAGCGCATACGAGCAGTACTTC. As protein: CASRFPGTSAYEQYF.

The V gene is TRBV7-8, the J gene TRBJ2-1; D gene unclear. The length of the CDR3 is 13 residues. V was clipped by 3 bases and J by 6 bases, with 9 bases between them. CDR1 is SGHVS, CDR2 FQNEAQ, per germline. Here the CDR3 DNA reads TGTGCCAGCAGCTTGTCCTCTCCCAATGAGCAGTTCTTC. Its protein is CASSLSSPNEQFF.

The chain uses TRBV19 and TRBJ2-7, with D tentatively TRBD2 (6 bases). The V end was cut by 6 bases, the J end by 5 bases, with 17 bases between. Germline V lookup: CDR1 LNHDA, CDR2 SQIVND (reference sequence). The CDR3 runs to 14 residues. CDR3 amino acids: CASSPTGGGHEQYF. CDR3 in DNA: TGTGCCAGTAGCCCGACCGGGGGAGGCCACGAGCAGTACTTC.

The chain recombines TRBV9 with TRBJ2-7; D unclear. Trimming took 0 bases from V and 1 from J, leaving 14 bases between them. This CDR3 region has 16 residues. Germline CDR1 reads SGDLS; CDR2 reads YYNGEE. CDR3 protein: CASSVASSGLSYEQYF. Written as DNA, the CDR3 is TGTGCCAGCAGCGTAGCTTCATCGGGTTTATCCTACGAGCAGTACTTC.

A remark on this clone: An end of the junction differs from the germline gene, which may be a read error. This chain links TRBV7-7 with TRBJ2-2, with TRBD1 matching over 7 bases. Germline V lookup: CDR1 SSHAT, CDR2 FNYEAQ (reference sequence). The CDR3 is 13 residues long. This CDR3 is CASSLTRGGELFF. Written as DNA, the CDR3 is TGTGCTAGCAGCTTGACCAGGGGGGGGGAGCTGTTTTTT.

The CDR3 is CASSPRDSKGHSNQPQHF. The CDR3 bases are TGTGCCAGCAGCCCGCGGGACAGCAAGGGGCATAGCAATCAGCCCCAGCATTTT. The rearrangement joins TRBV9 to TRBJ1-5; 7 bases line up with TRBD1. The CDR3 runs to 18 residues. J lost 0 bases, V lost 4 bases, and 13 bases had no gene match. Germline V gene lookup returns CDR1 SGDLS and CDR2 YYNGEE.

This sequence joins TRBV19 and TRBJ1-1; D gene uncertain. Germline CDR1 LNHDA, CDR2 SQIVND (reference sequence). This CDR3 spans 13 amino acids. Trimming shortened V by 6 bases and J by 1 base, and 9 bases separated the two germline ends. The CDR3 protein is CASSLVSNTEAFF. In DNA form, the CDR3 reads TGTGCCAGTAGCTTGGTATCGAACACTGAAGCTTTCTTT.

The chain has TRBV7-8 and TRBJ1-5; possible D gene TRBD1, 5 bases. The CDR3 covers 14 residues. Trimming took off 2 bases at V and 5 bases at J, with 10 bases between the two ends. Per the germline V gene, CDR1 is SGHVS and CDR2 is FQNEAQ. The CDR3 reads CASSLSWGDQPQHF. The CDR3 DNA follows: TGTGCCAGCAGCTTATCTTGGGGCGATCAGCCCCAGCATTTT.

The chain carries TRBV5-1 and TRBJ1-1, with 11 bases matching TRBD1. The CDR3 extends over 14 amino acids. V trimming: 3 bases; J trimming: 4 bases; junction bases outside the gene matches: 2. Germline-derived CDR1 and CDR2 are SGHRS and YFSETQ. DNA for the CDR3: TGCGCCAGCAGCTCGGGGACAGGGGGCACTGAAGCTTTCTTT. This gives the protein CASSSGTGGTEAFF.

The CDR3 coding sequence is TGTGCCAGCAGCTCACCATGGACAGGGGGCGAATACGAGCAGTACTTC. Its protein is CASSSPWTGGEYEQYF. The chain carries TRBV7-9 and TRBJ2-7, with 11 bases lining up with TRBD1. In germline, CDR1 is SEHNR, CDR2 FQNEAQ (reference sequence). The CDR3 spans 16 residues. V lost 4 bases, J lost 4 bases, and 9 bases stayed unmatched.

The rearrangement links TRBV7-8 to TRBJ2-7, with 9 bases fitting TRBD1. CDR3 length: 18 residues. Per germline, CDR1 SGHVS and CDR2 FQNEAQ. The V segment lost 5 bases and the J segment 1 base; nucleotides outside the gene matches: 15. CDR3: CASSPGQGIGPRSYEQYF. The CDR3 DNA is TGTGCCAGCAGCCCCGGACAGGGGATTGGGCCTAGGTCCTACGAGCAGTACTTC.

The J gene is TRBJ1-2, the V gene TRBV5-8, with 8 nucleotides matching TRBD1. The CDR3 is 18 residues long. J lost 7 bases, V lost 0 bases, and 17 bases had no gene match. CDR1 is SGHTS, CDR2 YDEGEE, per germline. The CDR3 is CASSLALDRDFQRFGYTF. The CDR3 DNA reads TGTGCCAGCAGCTTGGCCCTGGACAGGGATTTTCAGAGGTTTGGCTACACCTTC.

V gene TRBV4-1 combines with J gene TRBJ1-3; D is possibly TRBD1 (6 bases). The CDR3 spans 14 residues. Germline CDR1 is MGHRA and CDR2 is YSYEKL. Trimming shortened V by 3 bases and J by 8 bases, and 14 bases separated the two germline ends. The CDR3 coding sequence is TGCGCCAGCAGCCATCTACAGGGTGGGGACACCATATATTTT. This translates into CASSHLQGGDTIYF.